The next 26 T cell receptor beta chains were all read from a single sample in a study of graft-versus-host responses after intestinal transplantation. Using immunoSEQ multiplex PCR, the repertoire was profiled, and TCRdb retains in-frame clones only, with some absent. The sample lists approximately 10,000 clones, under 35% occurring once. The study plated about 200,000 CFSE-labeled responders with about 200,000 irradiated, violet-dye-labeled stimulators. The material sequenced was alloreactive CD8+ T cells from a mixed lymphocyte reaction culture, taken before transplantation. The subset denotes: CFSE-low proliferating T cells sorted from roughly 6-day pre-transplant mixed lymphocyte reaction (GvH or HvG direction). The source is a human patient who was an organ donor for intestinal transplantation.

The V call is TRBV27, the J call TRBJ1-5; D is ambiguous. This CDR3 comprises 15 residues. V lost 1 base, J lost 0 bases, and 7 bases lay in between. In germline, CDR1 is MNHEY, CDR2 SMNVEV (reference sequence). The CDR3 loop reads CASSLWGPSNQPQHF. CDR3 nucleotides: TGTGCCAGCAGTTTATGGGGTCCTAGCAATCAGCCCCAGCATTTT.

This clone came up a few times. The CDR3 DNA is TGCGCCAGCAGCGCGATAGCGGGAGATTACGAGCAGTACTTC. Its translation: CASSAIAGDYEQYF. The chain couples TRBV4-1 to TRBJ2-7; TRBD2 aligns across 9 bases. The ends lost 5 bases at V and 4 bases at J; junction bases unmatched: 6. This CDR3 is 14 amino acids long. From germline, CDR1 is MGHRA and CDR2 YSYEKL.

Details on this clone: This sequence may be a read error, since a much larger clone differs from it by one base. The chain couples TRBV30 to TRBJ2-7; 8 bases align to TRBD1. CDR3 length equals 13 residues. The germline gives CDR1 GTSNPN, CDR2 SVGIG (reference sequence). CDR3 residues: CAGSVGTGYEQYF. The DNA of the CDR3 is TGTGCCGGGAGTGTAGGGACAGGTTACGAGCAGTACTTC.

This clone is categorized as medium-sized. The chain joins TRBV6-5 to TRBJ2-2; weak D call: TRBD1 (6 bases). Between the trimmed V and J ends, which lost 6 bases and 3 bases, there was a span of 17 bases. This CDR3 is 16 amino acids long. Germline loops: CDR1 MNHEY, CDR2 SVGAGI. The CDR3 bases are TGTGCCAGCAGCTACAATTCTGGGGGCTACACCGGGGAGCTGTTTTTT. Residues: CASSYNSGGYTGELFF.

This clone has only one observation. The chain uses TRBV7-9 and TRBJ2-5; D call uncertain. TRBJ2-7 explains the end of the DNA better; the J call may be wrong. The CDR3 spans 13 residues. Germline CDR1 is SEHNR and CDR2 is FQNEAQ (reference sequence). CDR3 protein: CASSLASVYEQYF. DNA for the CDR3: TGTGCCAGCAGCTTAGCATCCGTCTACGAGCAGTACTTC.

This clone is medium-sized by share. The rearrangement joins TRBV2 to TRBJ2-7, with D perhaps given as TRBD1 or TRBD2 (5 bases each). The CDR3 has 14 residues. Trimming stripped 9 bases from V and 4 bases from J, with 19 bases between. Germline-derived CDR1 and CDR2 are SNHLY and FYNNEI. For the CDR3, the DNA is TGTGCCAGGGGGCCGAGGGGCGGATTGTACGAGCAGTACTTC. It specifies CARGPRGGLYEQYF.

Concerning this clone: A far bigger clonotype differs at one base, so this is likely a read error. The rearrangement links TRBV6-5 to TRBJ1-1; possible D gene TRBD1, 5 bases. This CDR3 has 15 amino acids. The germline V gene has CDR1 MNHEY and CDR2 SVGAGI. In nucleotides, the CDR3 is TGTTCCAGCAGTTACTCGGGACGGCTGAACACTGAAGCTTTCTTT. Translated: CSSSYSGRLNTEAFF.

Only a few counts were recorded for this clone. CDR3 DNA: TGTGCCAGCAGCGGTTCGGGCGGGGTCTACGAGCAGTACTTC. Its protein is CASSGSGGVYEQYF. The rearrangement joins TRBV11-1 to TRBJ2-7; D is perhaps TRBD2 (6 bases). Germline V gene data show CDR1 as SGHAT and CDR2 as FQDESV (reference sequence). CDR3 length: 14 residues. The V end was cut by 5 bases, the J end by 3 bases, with 14 bases between.

The rearrangement uses TRBV11-2 and TRBJ2-7; D remains ambiguous. Trimming removed 1 base at V and 7 bases at J, with 11 bases between. The CDR3 extends over 13 amino acids. Germline lookup yields CDR1 SGHAT and CDR2 FQNNGV. The CDR3 DNA sequence: TGTGCCAGCAGCTTAGTTGGTGAGTGGGAGCAGTACTTC. It codes for CASSLVGEWEQYF.

This clone is categorized as medium-sized. The chain combines TRBV4-1 with TRBJ2-7, with D unresolved. V was trimmed by 6 bases and J by 3 bases, leaving 18 bases between them. This CDR3 region has 15 residues. Germline V gene lookup returns CDR1 MGHRA and CDR2 YSYEKL. CDR3 in DNA: TGCGCCAGCAGTCAGATTGTTAATCCGGACTACGAGCAGTACTTC. Its translation: CASSQIVNPDYEQYF.

The genes are TRBV19 and TRBJ1-1; D not certain. This CDR3 spans 12 amino acids. Germline loops: CDR1 LNHDA, CDR2 SQIVND (reference sequence). V was pared by 3 bases and J by 1 base, with 3 bases between. Written as DNA, the CDR3 is TGTGCCAGTAGTATGGGGAACACTGAAGCTTTCTTT. Translated: CASSMGNTEAFF.

Comment on this clone: Additional DNA sequences in this sample encode the identical CDR3. The chain combines TRBV27 with TRBJ1-4, with 10 bases fitting TRBD1. Germline CDR1 MNHEY, CDR2 SMNVEV (reference sequence). This CDR3 has 14 amino acids. With 1 base clipped from V and 7 bases from J, the junction kept 0 bases outside the gene matches. The CDR3 loop is CASSLWTGGEKLFF. CDR3 sequence (DNA): TGTGCCAGCAGTTTATGGACAGGGGGTGAAAAACTGTTTTTT.

The chain is built from TRBV18 and TRBJ1-2; 12 bases fit TRBD1. Trimming removed 3 bases from V and 4 bases from J; junction bases left unmatched: 0. Germline CDR1 KGHSH, CDR2 LQKENI. The CDR3 totals 14 residues. The CDR3 nucleotides are TGTGCCAGCTCACCGGGACAGGGGGCCTATGGCTACACCTTC. Translated, it gives CASSPGQGAYGYTF.

This clone counts as medium-sized (0.01 to 0.1%). V usage is TRBV30 and J usage is TRBJ2-3, with a possible D match to TRBD1 (6 bases). Trimming shortened V by 2 bases and J by 1 base, and 10 bases separated the two germline ends. This CDR3 has 14 residues. Germline CDR1 is GTSNPN and CDR2 is SVGIG (reference sequence). The CDR3: CAWSMGAGTDTQYF. The CDR3 DNA sequence: TGTGCCTGGAGTATGGGGGCGGGCACAGATACGCAGTATTTT.

This clone was seen more than once but under ten times. The V call is TRBV5-1, the J call TRBJ2-1; the match to TRBD2 covers 11 bases. The CDR3 loop spans 16 amino acids. Germline CDR1 and CDR2: SGHRS and YFSETQ. V shed 4 bases, J shed 3 bases, and the junction held 6 bases outside the gene matches. The CDR3 loop is CASSGGTSGNYNEQFF. The CDR3 DNA reads as TGCGCCAGCAGCGGCGGGACTAGCGGAAACTACAATGAGCAGTTCTTC.

The chain joins TRBV5-1 to TRBJ2-7; perhaps D is TRBD1 or TRBD2 (5 bases each). The CDR3 length is 14 residues. The ends were cut back, 0 bases at V and 0 bases at J, with 7 bases in the middle. Looked up from germline, CDR1 is SGHRS and CDR2 is YFSETQ. The CDR3: CASSLGGASYEQYF. The CDR3 nucleotides read TGCGCCAGCAGCTTGGGAGGGGCCTCCTACGAGCAGTACTTC.

This clone was picked up a small number of times. V is TRBV6-8 and J is TRBJ2-1, with a tentative D call TRBD2 (5 bases). Germline assignment: CDR1 MNHGY and CDR2 SAAAGT. The V and J ends lost 5 bases and 4 bases respectively, with 15 bases between them. The length of the CDR3 is 15 residues. CDR3 region: CASSQYHGDYNEQFF. The CDR3, as DNA: TGTGCCAGCAGTCAGTACCACGGGGATTACAATGAGCAGTTCTTC.

There are a few counts of this clone. The chain combines TRBV27 with TRBJ2-7, with D perhaps matching TRBD2 (5 bases). The CDR3 has 13 amino acids. CDR1 is MNHEY and CDR2 is SMNVEV in the germline V gene (reference sequence). Trimming took off 5 bases at V and 0 bases at J, with 8 bases between the two ends. Written as DNA, the CDR3 is TGTGCCAGCAGTATAACTAGCTCCTACGAGCAGTACTTC. Residues: CASSITSSYEQYF.

By sample fraction, this clone is medium-sized (0.01 to 0.1%). The V and J genes are TRBV4-1 and TRBJ1-1; D perhaps matches TRBD1 (6 bases). This CDR3 has 14 residues. V was shortened by 1 base and J by 2 bases, with 8 bases between the two germline ends. Germline CDR1 is MGHRA and CDR2 is YSYEKL. The DNA for the CDR3 is TGCGCCAGCAGCCAAGGGACAGCCAACACTGAAGCTTTCTTT. Residues: CASSQGTANTEAFF.

This clone showed up just a few times. The V call is TRBV11-2, the J call TRBJ2-7; the D gene is possibly TRBD2 (5 bases). CDR3 size: 12 residues. Germline assignment: CDR1 SGHAT and CDR2 FQNNGV. Trimming cost V 4 bases and J 6 bases, with 10 bases left between them. The CDR3 nucleotides are TGTGCCAGCAGCTCCGCCGGAGGCGAGCAGTACTTC. Amino acids: CASSSAGGEQYF.

The chain uses TRBV4-1 and TRBJ2-5, with D possibly being TRBD1 (6 bases). This CDR3 is 13 amino acids long. In germline, CDR1 is MGHRA, CDR2 YSYEKL. Between the trimmed V and J ends, which lost 1 base and 11 bases, there was a span of 14 bases. CDR3 DNA: TGCGCCAGCAGCCAAGTACAGGGCCAGGAGCAGTACTTC. Translated, it gives CASSQVQGQEQYF.

This clone was detected a few times. The J gene is TRBJ2-2, the V gene TRBV4-3; 10 bases line up with TRBD2. The CDR3 is made up of 16 amino acids. The ends lost 0 bases at V and 6 bases at J; junction bases unmatched: 4. Germline V CDR1 and CDR2: LGHNA, YSLEER. This CDR3 reads CASSQEGGLASGELFF. The CDR3 bases are TGCGCCAGCAGCCAAGAGGGGGGACTAGCGTCCGGGGAGCTGTTTTTT.

A few counts support this clone. The chain has TRBV7-2 and TRBJ2-5; a possible D gene is TRBD2 (6 bases). The better agreement between TRBJ2-7 and the DNA end casts doubt on the J call. Germline V gene sequence: CDR1 SGHTA, CDR2 FQGNSA. The CDR3 is 14 amino acids. The CDR3 nucleotides read TGTGCCAGCACCGACAACGGGGGCTCCTACGAGCAGTACTTC. Protein product: CASTDNGGSYEQYF.

This CDR3 is CASGAGGYYNEQFF. The CDR3 DNA is TGTGCCAGCGGCGCGGGGGGCTACTACAATGAGCAGTTCTTC. The V gene is TRBV27, the J gene TRBJ2-1; 8 nucleotides match TRBD2. The CDR3 contains 14 residues. Germline CDR1 and CDR2: MNHEY and SMNVEV (reference sequence). The V and J ends lost 8 bases and 3 bases, in that order; junction bases with no gene match: 6.

CDR3 region: CASSFDRGGYTF. In DNA, the CDR3 is TGTGCCAGCAGCTTTGACAGGGGTGGCTACACCTTC. The chain combines TRBV13 with TRBJ1-2; 8 nucleotides align to TRBD1. The CDR3 spans 12 residues. V was pared by 3 bases and J by 7 bases, with 1 base of the junction left unmatched. Germline CDR1 PRHDT, CDR2 FYEKMQ (reference sequence).

The V and J genes are TRBV6-9 and TRBJ2-2, with D hard to call. This CDR3 has 14 amino acids. CDR1 MNHGY and CDR2 SVAAGI come from the germline V gene. The V end lost 3 bases, the J end lost 2 bases, and 7 bases lay between the germline ends. Written as DNA, the CDR3 is TGTGCCAGCAGTTACTACAGAAACACCGGGGAGCTGTTTTTT. It codes for CASSYYRNTGELFF.